One sample yielded the 19 T cell receptor beta chains listed below, sequenced in a study of T cell responses to AZD1222 COVID-19 vaccine. Sequenced by immunoSEQ multiplex PCR; TCRdb stores in-frame clones only, minus some. Of about 220,000 clones listed, more than 85% are singletons. Here the sequenced sample was peripheral blood, taken on day 0 of MenACWY control vaccination. The receptors shown here come from an adult in good health.

This rearrangement joins TRBV29-1 to TRBJ2-7; 11 bases map to TRBD2. CDR3 size: 15 residues. CDR1 and CDR2 from the germline V gene are SQVTM and ANQGSEA. Trimming removed 1 base from V and 6 bases from J; junction bases left unmatched: 8. CDR3 in amino acids: CSVEGSTSGVLEQYF. Here the CDR3 DNA reads TGCAGCGTTGAAGGCTCGACTAGCGGGGTCCTCGAGCAGTACTTC.

The chain recombines TRBV19 with TRBJ1-1; the D is unclear. Germline CDR1 is LNHDA and CDR2 is SQIVND (reference sequence). The germline V and J ends were trimmed by 5 bases and 1 base, with 8 bases remaining between them. The CDR3 sequence is 13 residues long. CDR3 DNA: TGTGCCAGTAGTCAAGACAAGAACACTGAAGCTTTCTTT. It yields the protein CASSQDKNTEAFF. The full variable domain, with the rest looked up from reference TRBV19 and TRBJ1-1, is DGGITQSPKYLFRKEGQNVTLSCEQNLNHDAMYWYRQDPGQGLRLIYYSQIVNDFQKGDIAEGYSVSREKKESFPLTVTSAQKNPTAFYLCASSQDKNTEAFFGQGTRLTVV.

The rearrangement joins TRBV9 to TRBJ1-2, with 10 bases fitting TRBD1. This CDR3 spans 15 amino acids. Trimming took 2 bases from V and 4 from J; bases not matched to a gene: 5. Germline V gene lookup returns CDR1 SGDLS and CDR2 YYNGEE. DNA for the CDR3: TGTGCCAGCAGCGTCGGACAGGGGGTGGTCTATGGCTACACCTTC. It translates to CASSVGQGVVYGYTF.

The chain carries TRBV3-1 (or the pseudogene TRBV3-2) and TRBJ2-7; 13 bases line up with TRBD2. Trimming removed 1 base from V and 6 bases from J; junction bases left unmatched: 3. Germline V CDR1 and CDR2: LGHDT, YNNKEL (reference sequence). This CDR3 is 15 amino acids long. The CDR3 bases are TGTGCCAGCAGCCAAGGTACTAGCGGGGGGGTCGAGCAGTACTTC. Translated: CASSQGTSGGVEQYF.

This clone appeared a single time. The chain recombines TRBV27 with TRBJ1-1; D is unclear. The CDR3 spans 13 residues. V was pared by 4 bases and J by 7 bases, with 13 bases between. CDR1 and CDR2 (germline): MNHEY, SMNVEV (reference sequence). The CDR3 DNA follows: TGTGCCAGCAGTTGGAACAGAGGTGGTGAAGCTTTCTTT. Translating it yields CASSWNRGGEAFF.

The J gene is TRBJ1-4, the V gene TRBV15; weak D call: TRBD1 (5 bases). V was trimmed by 6 bases and J by 3 bases, leaving 14 bases between them. This CDR3 has 15 residues. CDR1 is LNHNV, CDR2 YYDKDF, per germline (reference sequence). The CDR3: CATSTPRAANEKLFF. CDR3 sequence (DNA): TGTGCCACCAGTACCCCCAGGGCGGCTAATGAAAAACTGTTTTTT.

The chain has TRBV4-1 and TRBJ1-4, with D possibly being TRBD1 (5 bases). The germline V gene has CDR1 MGHRA and CDR2 YSYEKL. V was trimmed by 5 bases and J by 7 bases, leaving 17 bases between them. CDR3 length: 15 residues. The CDR3 DNA follows: TGCGCCAGCAGCACGGGACGGCGAGAGGGTGAAAAACTGTTTTTT. Its protein is CASSTGRREGEKLFF.

This chain connects TRBV19 to TRBJ2-7, with TRBD2 matching over 7 bases. The CDR3 consists of 18 residues. The germline V gene has CDR1 LNHDA and CDR2 SQIVND (reference sequence). V gave up 6 bases and J gave up 0 bases; unmatched junction bases: 17. The CDR3 is CASSTTGGGGIRSYEQYF. CDR3 nucleotides: TGTGCCAGTAGCACCACAGGTGGCGGGGGTATACGCTCCTACGAGCAGTACTTC. Complete variable domain (other parts from reference TRBV19 and TRBJ2-7): DGGITQSPKYLFRKEGQNVTLSCEQNLNHDAMYWYRQDPGQGLRLIYYSQIVNDFQKGDIAEGYSVSREKKESFPLTVTSAQKNPTAFYLCASSTTGGGGIRSYEQYFGPGTRLTVT.

This clone showed up just a few times. The V call is TRBV6-5, the J call TRBJ1-1; D may be TRBD1 (5 bases). Germline values: CDR1 MNHEY, CDR2 SVGAGI. CDR3 length: 14 residues. The V gene lost 4 bases and the J gene lost 4 bases, with 13 bases spanning the gap. Here the CDR3 DNA reads TGTGCCAGCAGTTCCCTCAGTAGGGGCACTGAAGCTTTCTTT. Amino acids: CASSSLSRGTEAFF.

This chain links TRBV18 with TRBJ1-3; D gene uncertain. The CDR3 is made up of 16 amino acids. The ends were cut back, 3 bases at V and 0 bases at J, with 12 bases in the middle. Germline CDR1 and CDR2: KGHSH and LQKENI. CDR3 protein: CASSPEGRSSGNTIYF. CDR3 nucleotides: TGTGCCAGCTCACCCGAAGGACGGTCCTCTGGAAACACCATATATTTT.

This chain uses TRBV12-3 or TRBV12-4 with TRBJ1-1; 9 positions agree with TRBD1. The V gene end was trimmed by 5 bases and the J gene end by 11 bases; junction bases not matched to a gene: 3. There are 11 residues in the CDR3. The CDR3 here is CASSEQGAAFF. As DNA, the CDR3 is TGTGCCAGCAGTGAACAGGGGGCGGCTTTCTTT.

The rearrangement joins TRBV13 to TRBJ1-1; 7 nucleotides match TRBD1. Looked up from germline, CDR1 is PRHDT and CDR2 is FYEKMQ (reference sequence). CDR3 length: 14 amino acids. Trimming at V came to 5 bases and at J to 7 bases, leaving 10 bases not matched to a gene. CDR3 nucleotide sequence: TGTGCCAGCAGCGTTAGAAGACAGGGTTATGAAGCTTTCTTT. As protein: CASSVRRQGYEAFF.

This clone was counted once. The rearrangement uses TRBV6-5 and TRBJ1-5; 8 bases map to TRBD1. The CDR3 contains 15 residues. CDR1 is MNHEY and CDR2 is SVGAGI in the germline V gene. With 0 bases clipped from V and 5 bases from J, the junction kept 3 bases outside the gene matches. DNA for the CDR3: TGTGCCAGCAGTTACTCGGACAGGGCGGATCAGCCCCAGCATTTT. It yields the protein CASSYSDRADQPQHF.

The CDR3 spells CASFAGVNTEAFF. Here the CDR3 DNA reads TGCGCCAGCTTCGCGGGTGTGAACACTGAAGCTTTCTTT. V gene TRBV4-1 combines with J gene TRBJ1-1; D gene ambiguous. This CDR3 is 13 amino acids long. Trimming left V 8 bases short and J 0 bases short, with 10 bases between. Germline CDR1 is MGHRA and CDR2 is YSYEKL.

This chain joins TRBV9 and TRBJ2-1; a weak D match, TRBD2 (5 bases). CDR1 and CDR2 (germline): SGDLS, YYNGEE. V gave up 3 bases and J gave up 6 bases, with 16 bases separating them. The CDR3 is made up of 15 amino acids. The CDR3 nucleotides read TGTGCCAGCAGCGCGAAGGGCGGGTTCTCCAATGAGCAGTTCTTC. Its protein product is CASSAKGGFSNEQFF.

The J gene is TRBJ2-2, the V gene TRBV19; either TRBD1 or TRBD2 may supply D (5 bases each). V lost 6 bases to trimming and J lost 5 bases, with 13 bases between them. The germline V gene has CDR1 LNHDA and CDR2 SQIVND (reference sequence). The CDR3 has 14 amino acids. CDR3 loop: CASSGTLGTGELFF. DNA for the CDR3: TGTGCCAGTAGCGGGACCTTGGGGACCGGGGAGCTGTTTTTT.

The chain couples TRBV12-3 or TRBV12-4 to TRBJ1-1, with TRBD1 matching 11 bases. The CDR3 length is 13 residues. V dropped 6 bases and J dropped 6; count of bases not matched to a gene: 3. CDR3 in amino acids: CASSRGQGAEAFF. The CDR3, as DNA: TGTGCCAGCAGCCGGGGACAGGGGGCTGAAGCTTTCTTT.

The V and J genes are TRBV10-1 and TRBJ2-5; 9 bases fit TRBD1. This CDR3 is built from 14 residues. CDR1 and CDR2 (germline): WNHNN, SYGVQD (reference sequence). V was clipped by 2 bases and J by 3 bases; unmatched bases: 1. CDR3 DNA: TGCGCCAGCAGTGAGACAGGGGGCGAAGAGACCCAGTACTTC. Protein product: CASSETGGEETQYF.

The chain couples TRBV6-1 to TRBJ2-1; 10 bases are shared with TRBD1. Trimming took 3 bases from V and 9 from J; bases not matched to a gene: 2. This CDR3 comprises 13 residues. From germline, CDR1 is MNHNS and CDR2 SASEGT. The CDR3 DNA sequence: TGTGCCAGCAGTGAGACAGGGGGCGGTGAGCAGTTCTTC. Translated: CASSETGGGEQFF.